The 8 T cell receptor beta chains given below trace back to one sample, sequenced in a study of cytomegalovirus exposure and HLA in healthy donors. Both 60 Vbeta primers and 13 Jbeta primers went into the PCR. Assay: immunoSEQ multiplex PCR; the TCRdb copy retains only in-frame clones and omits some. The sample contains 100,000 to 150,000 clones, around 73% of which appear only once. The source material was PBMCs. The source of these receptors is a female donor in good health and CMV-seronegative.

Worth noting for this clone: At one boundary the junction diverges from the germline segment, which might be a read error. The rearrangement joins TRBV7-7 to TRBJ2-5, with D maybe TRBD1 (5 bases). Germline V gene lookup returns CDR1 SSHAT and CDR2 FNYEAQ (reference sequence). This CDR3 has 14 residues. CDR3 sequence (DNA): TGTGCTAGCAGCTTAGGATCAGGGTTAGAGACCCAGTACTTC. Translated: CASSLGSGLETQYF.

This chain connects TRBV25-1 to TRBJ2-7; 7 nucleotides line up with TRBD1. The CDR3 runs to 14 residues. Germline-derived CDR1 and CDR2 are MGHDK and SYGVNS. V dropped 4 bases and J dropped 2; count of bases not matched to a gene: 5. The CDR3 nucleotides are TGTGCCAGCAGTGGGCCGGGACAGACCTACGAGCAGTACTTC. Translation gives CASSGPGQTYEQYF.

V gene TRBV6-6 combines with J gene TRBJ1-5, with a tentative D call TRBD1 (5 bases). Germline lookup yields CDR1 MNHNY and CDR2 SVGAGI (reference sequence). Trimming cost V 6 bases and J 9 bases, with 12 bases left between them. The CDR3 totals 12 residues. The CDR3 here is CASRDISAPQHF. For the CDR3, the DNA is TGTGCCAGCAGGGACATTTCGGCGCCCCAGCATTTT.

V usage is TRBV7-2 and J usage is TRBJ2-1; 12 positions match TRBD2. J lost 8 bases, V lost 3 bases, and 11 bases had no gene match. The CDR3 is made up of 17 amino acids. Germline V CDR1 and CDR2: SGHTA, FQGNSA. The CDR3 reads CASSFAPLAGGFDEQFF. In DNA, the CDR3 is TGTGCCAGCAGCTTCGCCCCACTAGCGGGAGGTTTCGATGAGCAGTTCTTC. The full variable domain, with the rest looked up from reference TRBV7-2 and TRBJ2-1, is GAGVSQSPSNKVTEKGKDVELRCDPISGHTALYWYRQSLGQGLEFLIYFQGNSAPDKSGLPSDRFSAERTGGSVSTLTIQRTQQEDSAVYLCASSFAPLAGGFDEQFFGPGTRLTVL.

V is TRBV9 and J is TRBJ2-1; 7 bases are a match to TRBD2. The CDR3 contains 15 residues. V lost 4 bases, J lost 0 bases, and 4 bases stayed unmatched. The germline V gene encodes CDR1 SGDLS and CDR2 YYNGEE. In nucleotides, the CDR3 is TGTGCCAGCAGCCTCGGCGGGGGCTCCTACAATGAGCAGTTCTTC. This sequence encodes CASSLGGGSYNEQFF.

This chain connects TRBV6-5 to TRBJ2-5; TRBD2 agrees at 10 bases. Per the germline V gene, CDR1 is MNHEY and CDR2 is SVGAGI. This CDR3 is 16 amino acids long. Trimming at V came to 0 bases and at J to 4 bases, leaving 5 bases not matched to a gene. CDR3 protein: CASSYSSLAGVETQYF. CDR3 in DNA: TGTGCCAGCAGTTACTCGTCCCTAGCGGGAGTAGAGACCCAGTACTTC.

This clone was seen more than once but under ten times. The chain has TRBV2 and TRBJ1-1, with D perhaps matching TRBD1 (6 bases). This CDR3 region has 13 residues. The germline V gene encodes CDR1 SNHLY and CDR2 FYNNEI. Trimming took off 10 bases at V and 5 bases at J, with 17 bases between the two ends. CDR3 residues: CATLVGAGTEAFF. In nucleotides, the CDR3 is TGTGCCACCCTGGTGGGGGCTGGGACTGAAGCTTTCTTT.

The V and J genes are TRBV5-5 and TRBJ2-3; 7 bases are a match to TRBD1. CDR1 is SGHKS and CDR2 is YYEKEE in the germline V gene (reference sequence). V was pared by 4 bases and J by 2 bases, with 4 bases of the junction left unmatched. This CDR3 region has 14 residues. The CDR3 DNA is TGTGCCAGCAGCCAGGGACAGTACACAGATACGCAGTATTTT. It codes for CASSQGQYTDTQYF.